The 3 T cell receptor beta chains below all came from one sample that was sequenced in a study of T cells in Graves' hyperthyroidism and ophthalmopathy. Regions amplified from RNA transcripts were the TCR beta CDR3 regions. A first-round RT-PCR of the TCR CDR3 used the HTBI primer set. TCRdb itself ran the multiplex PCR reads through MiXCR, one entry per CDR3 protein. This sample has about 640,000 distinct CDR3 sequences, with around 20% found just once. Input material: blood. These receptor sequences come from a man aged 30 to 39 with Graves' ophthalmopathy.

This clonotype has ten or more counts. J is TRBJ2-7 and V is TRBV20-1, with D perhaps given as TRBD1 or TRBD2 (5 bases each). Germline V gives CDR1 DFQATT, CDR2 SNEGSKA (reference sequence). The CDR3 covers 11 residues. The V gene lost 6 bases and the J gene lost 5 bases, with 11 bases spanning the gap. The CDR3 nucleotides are TGCAGTGCACCCTGGGGGAACGAGCAGTACTTC. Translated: CSAPWGNEQYF.

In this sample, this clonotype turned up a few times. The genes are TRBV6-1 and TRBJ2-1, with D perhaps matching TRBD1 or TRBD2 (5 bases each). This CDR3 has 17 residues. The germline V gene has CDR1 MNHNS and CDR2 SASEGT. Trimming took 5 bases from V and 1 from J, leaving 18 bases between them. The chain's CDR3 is CASSFPRGGLSYNEQFF. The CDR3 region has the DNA TGTGCCAGCAGTTTCCCGCGTGGGGGTCTTTCCTACAATGAGCAGTTCTTC.

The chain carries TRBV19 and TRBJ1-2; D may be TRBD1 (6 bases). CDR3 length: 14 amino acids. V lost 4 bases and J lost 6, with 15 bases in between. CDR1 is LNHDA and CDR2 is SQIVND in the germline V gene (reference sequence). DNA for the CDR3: TGTGCCAGTAGTACTCACCCAAACAGGGATGGCTACACCTTC. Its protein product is CASSTHPNRDGYTF.